This TCR beta chain emerged from a study of CD8+ T cells in alopecia areata. As concerns this clone: The genes and germline here are from mouse. The CDR3 extends 4 residues past the end of the read, so its final part is completed from the germline J gene.

Germline V gene data show CDR1 as NSQYPW and CDR2 as LRSPGD (reference sequence). The CDR3 runs to 16 residues. After pooling, cutaneous lymph node cells were sorted with CD4, CD8alpha, NKG2D, NKG2ACE and other markers. Once RNA had been extracted, it was reverse transcribed into cDNA to act as the sequencing template. Libraries were prepared by immunoSEQ multiplex PCR; TCRdb keeps only in-frame clonotypes and omits some of them. Observed in the sample are more than 250,000 clones, none of them singletons. J is TRBJ2-7 and V is TRBV1, with 12 bases lining up with TRBD2. Sequenced sample: CD4+ T cells sorted from a lymph node. The clonotype originates from a C3H/HeJ mouse with alopecia areata. The strain's MHC haplotype is H2-k. CDR3 bases read: TGCACCTGCAGTGCAGATGCGGGACTGGGGGGTTAT. It codes for CTCSADAGLGGY. The full CDR3 reads CTCSADAGLGGYEQYF.